The clone carrying this T cell receptor beta chain was counted a few times. What it binds is not known. This sample is drawn from a study of T-cell memory formation after mild COVID-19. Study context: Largely donor-specific TCR clusters were found. Study observations and caveats: Clones which contracted sat mainly in CM and EM if CD4+, and in EMRA if CD8+. A second wave expanding day 15 to 37 was CD4+-biased; contracting clones were balanced.

V lost 4 bases, J lost 4 bases, and 19 bases lay in between. Germline CDR1 reads SGHRS; CDR2 reads YFSETQ. The CDR3 is made up of 16 amino acids. Constant-segment primers served in 5'RACE that generated TCR alpha and TCR beta cDNA libraries bearing sample barcodes and UMIs. From the 5' RACE reads, TCRdb called clonotypes with MiXCR, one entry per CDR3 protein. The table includes 200,000 to 250,000 distinct CDR3 sequences, 9.4% detected once. The TCR sequence derives from a man between 18 and 35 years old who had mild COVID-19 (a few samples of this study predate the infection). Cell type and time point are not known. V usage is TRBV5-1 and J usage is TRBJ2-3; D possibly matches TRBD1 or TRBD2 (5 bases each). The sequenced sample was PBMCs or a T cell subset sorted from them (not recorded which). The CDR3 bases are TGCGCCAGCAGCGTAGACCCGGGACCCCGCCCAGATACGCAGTATTTT. It translates to CASSVDPGPRPDTQYF. The variable domain in full, with the rest retrieved from reference TRBV5-1 and TRBJ2-3, is KAGVTQTPRYLIKTRGQQVTLSCSPISGHRSVSWYQQTPGQGLQFLFEYFSETQRNKGNFPGRFSGRQFSNSRSEMNVSTLELGDSALYLCASSVDPGPRPDTQYFGPGTRLTVL.